This T cell receptor (beta chain) was profiled in a study of blood T cell repertoires in COVID-19. The overall study: COVID-19 samples collected from the United States, Italy and Spain covered acute and convalescent phases. PBMCs, B-cell-depleted T cells, or T cells provided the cDNA or gDNA that made up the material.

V was shortened by 0 bases and J by 5 bases, with 5 bases between the two germline ends. This CDR3 has 12 amino acids. In germline, CDR1 is MNHEY, CDR2 SVGAGI. Per the authors' pipeline: Estimation of nucleated cell counts was performed using reference gene primer amplification. Sequenced by immunoSEQ multiplex PCR; TCRdb stores in-frame clones only, minus some. Clone size and V and J calls were adopted from that table, with D and trimming inferred from the DNA. The sample carries 130,000 or so clones, 69% recorded once. The sequencing input was peripheral blood. This receptor was identified in a woman between 65 and 79 years old with acute or convalescent COVID-19. The chain carries TRBV6-5 and TRBJ2-7, with D possibly matching TRBD2 (5 bases). The CDR3 region is CASSYSGDEQYF. The CDR3 region has the DNA TGTGCCAGCAGTTACTCCGGGGACGAGCAGTACTTC.